The entry that follows covers one T cell receptor beta chain sequence. 60 Vbeta and 13 Jbeta primers were used in PCR. Assay: immunoSEQ multiplex PCR; the TCRdb copy retains only in-frame clones and omits some. The table records about 200,000 clones, approximately 82% of them present only once. This record belongs to a study of cytomegalovirus exposure and HLA in healthy donors. This CDR3 comprises 17 residues. The germline V gene encodes CDR1 SGHAT and CDR2 FQNNGV. V shed 5 bases and J 0 bases; nucleotides not matched to a gene: 12. This receptor was identified in a woman aged 18-35 years in good health and CMV-seronegative. The sequencing sample was made of PBMCs. The chain is built from TRBV11-2 and TRBJ2-5; 7 bases are a match to TRBD1. The chain's CDR3 is CASSRFLAGGNQETQYF. CDR3 nucleotide sequence: TGTGCCAGCAGCCGTTTTCTGGCAGGGGGAAACCAAGAGACCCAGTACTTC.